The 21 T cell receptor beta chains given below trace back to one sample, sequenced in a study of cytomegalovirus exposure and HLA in healthy donors. PCR amplification relied on 60 Vbeta primers (plus 13 Jbeta primers). Produced via immunoSEQ multiplex PCR; TCRdb's table is partial and in-frame only. The sample holds roughly 100,000 clones, approximately 64% seen once. The sample comprised PBMCs. The receptors originated from a woman aged 45-60 years in good health and CMV-seropositive.

This clone was detected only once. The rearrangement joins TRBV28 to TRBJ1-5, with 8 bases fitting TRBD1. The CDR3 has 17 amino acids. Unmatched junction bases numbered 12, after V lost 5 bases and J lost 3 bases. CDR1 is MDHEN, CDR2 SYDVKM, per germline. CDR3 sequence: CASSPYLLTGVNQPQHF. CDR3 DNA: TGTGCCAGCAGTCCATACCTGCTGACAGGGGTCAATCAGCCCCAGCATTTT.

This clone was seen once. This rearrangement joins TRBV21-1 to TRBJ1-4; no DNA check was done on the table's D call, TRBD1. TRBV21-1 is labeled a pseudogene. This CDR3 has 16 residues. In DNA, the CDR3 is TGTGCCAGCAGCAAACCGCCCGGGACAGATGAGGAAAAACTGTTTTTT. Its protein is CASSKPPGTDEEKLFF.

The rearrangement joins TRBV13 to TRBJ2-3; 11 bases are a match to TRBD1. Losses at the gene ends were 5 bases for V and 4 bases for J; bases not matched to a gene: 5. This CDR3 spans 15 amino acids. CDR1 and CDR2 from the germline V gene are PRHDT and FYEKMQ (reference sequence). The CDR3 here is CASSKDRGPPDTQYF. The CDR3 nucleotides are TGTGCCAGCAGCAAGGACAGGGGGCCCCCAGATACGCAGTATTTT.

The V gene is TRBV4-3, the J gene TRBJ1-2, with a weak D call TRBD1 (5 bases). Between the trimmed V and J ends, which lost 0 bases and 3 bases, there was a span of 14 bases. The CDR3 is made up of 16 amino acids. Germline CDR1 reads LGHNA; CDR2 reads YSLEER. This CDR3 reads CASSQEGPVFDYGYTF. CDR3 bases: TGCGCCAGCAGCCAAGAGGGGCCGGTTTTTGACTATGGCTACACCTTC.

The chain joins TRBV25-1 to TRBJ2-7; TRBD1 matches at 9 bases. There are 15 residues in the CDR3. V dropped 4 bases and J dropped 2; count of bases not matched to a gene: 6. Germline CDR1 reads MGHDK; CDR2 reads SYGVNS. The CDR3, as DNA: TGTGCCAGCAGTGGTTGGGGACAGGGTCCCTACGAGCAGTACTTC. This codes for CASSGWGQGPYEQYF.

In this sample, this clone turned up a few times. V and J are TRBV4-3 and TRBJ1-2, with 7 bases matching TRBD1. Germline assignment: CDR1 LGHNA and CDR2 YSLEER. The trim removed 0 bases at V and 5 bases at J, leaving 3 bases unmatched. The length of the CDR3 is 14 residues. CDR3 DNA sequence: TGCGCCAGCAGCCAAGATACCAGGGGGTATGGCTACACCTTC. It encodes CASSQDTRGYGYTF.

This clone was counted a few times. The V gene is TRBV27, the J gene TRBJ2-1; no firm D call. The CDR3 contains 13 residues. Germline V lookup: CDR1 MNHEY, CDR2 SMNVEV (reference sequence). With 4 bases removed from V and 8 bases from J, the gap between germline ends came to 12 bases. The CDR3 DNA reads TGTGCCAGCAGTTACTCAGGTAACGATGAGCAGTTCTTC. Protein: CASSYSGNDEQFF.

Only one count was recorded for this clone. CDR3 coding DNA: TGCGCCAGCAGCCATATGTCCGAAGCATCTTACGAGCAGTACTTC. Encoded protein: CASSHMSEASYEQYF. The chain joins TRBV4-1 to TRBJ2-7; D gene uncertain. The V gene lost 3 bases and the J gene lost 4 bases, with 16 bases spanning the gap. The CDR3 runs 15 residues. CDR1 is MGHRA, CDR2 YSYEKL, per germline.

The CDR3 coding sequence is TGCAGCGTTGAGTGGCAGGTAGAAGCTTTCTTT. It encodes CSVEWQVEAFF. The V gene is TRBV29-1, the J gene TRBJ1-1; no reliable D call. The CDR3 length is 11 residues. Trimming left V 3 bases short and J 8 bases short, with 10 bases between. The germline CDR1 and CDR2 sequences are SQVTM and ANQGSEA.

The genes are TRBV18 and TRBJ1-2; 8 bases are a match to TRBD1. V shed 3 bases and J 3 bases; nucleotides not matched to a gene: 3. Germline V gene lookup returns CDR1 KGHSH and CDR2 LQKENI. The CDR3 is 14 residues long. CDR3 sequence: CASSPSDRDYGYTF. The CDR3 DNA reads as TGTGCCAGCTCACCGTCGGACAGGGACTATGGCTACACCTTC.

V usage is TRBV2 and J usage is TRBJ1-6, with D hard to call. Per germline, CDR1 SNHLY and CDR2 FYNNEI. Deletions cut 5 bases from V and 3 bases from J, with 11 bases between. The CDR3 length is 15 residues. DNA of the CDR3: TGTGCCAGCAGTCCTGAGGCCCACTATAATTCACCCCTCCACTTT. It codes for CASSPEAHYNSPLHF.

There are a few counts of this clone. The rearrangement links TRBV27 to TRBJ2-7, with D perhaps TRBD1 (6 bases). The germline V gene encodes CDR1 MNHEY and CDR2 SMNVEV (reference sequence). Trimming took off 2 bases at V and 7 bases at J, with 12 bases between the two ends. This CDR3 has 13 residues. DNA for the CDR3: TGTGCCAGCAGTTTAACAGGGCCGGGGGAGCAGTACTTC. Translated, it gives CASSLTGPGEQYF.

This clone has only a few counts. The chain links TRBV6-1 to TRBJ1-4; TRBD1 might be the D (5 bases). Germline CDR1 is MNHNS and CDR2 is SASEGT. V was cut by 6 bases and J by 5 bases, with 13 bases left in between. This CDR3 is built from 14 residues. The CDR3 sequence is CASSPGHGNEKLFF. The CDR3 nucleotides are TGTGCCAGCAGCCCTGGACATGGGAATGAAAAACTGTTTTTT.

The V call is TRBV5-6, the J call TRBJ2-7, with D uncertain. CDR1 is SGHDT and CDR2 is YYEEEE in the germline V gene. V dropped 7 bases and J dropped 2 bases, with 13 bases sitting between them. The CDR3 contains 13 residues. The CDR3 sequence is CASFSSNTYEQYF. The CDR3 DNA reads TGTGCCAGCTTCTCATCGAACACCTACGAGCAGTACTTC.

The chain joins TRBV7-8 to TRBJ2-5, with TRBD1 matching over 7 bases. The CDR3 runs to 17 residues. Germline trimming cut 5 bases from V and 5 bases from J; bases unmatched to any gene: 17. Germline loops: CDR1 SGHVS, CDR2 FQNEAQ. The CDR3 DNA sequence: TGTGCCAGCAGCAATAGGGGGCTAGACTATCGGGTCGAGACCCAGTACTTC. Protein: CASSNRGLDYRVETQYF.

The V and J genes are TRBV9 and TRBJ2-2, with D unresolved. The CDR3 has 14 amino acids. CDR1 SGDLS and CDR2 YYNGEE come from the germline V gene. V lost 3 bases, J lost 1 base, and 7 bases lay in between. The CDR3 DNA reads as TGTGCCAGCAGCGACGTACAGAACACCGGGGAGCTGTTTTTT. Translating it yields CASSDVQNTGELFF. The whole variable domain, filled in from reference TRBV9 and TRBJ2-2, reads DSGVTQTPKHLITATGQRVTLRCSPRSGDLSVYWYQQSLDQGLQFLIQYYNGEERAKGNILERFSAQQFPDLHSELNLSSLELGDSALYFCASSDVQNTGELFFGEGSRLTVL.

This chain connects TRBV5-1 to TRBJ2-3, with TRBD2 identical over 9 bases. Per germline, CDR1 SGHRS and CDR2 YFSETQ. Trimming at V came to 4 bases and at J to 2 bases, leaving 5 bases not matched to a gene. This CDR3 region has 15 residues. The CDR3 loop reads CASSPIAGATDTQYF. The CDR3 nucleotides are TGCGCCAGCAGCCCTATAGCGGGGGCCACAGATACGCAGTATTTT.

The V and J genes are TRBV19 and TRBJ1-1; 7 nucleotides line up with TRBD1. J gave up 1 base and V 7 bases, and 15 bases lay outside the gene matches. Per germline, CDR1 LNHDA and CDR2 SQIVND (reference sequence). This CDR3 spans 17 amino acids. CDR3 amino acids: CASTARWGQRENTEAFF. The CDR3 DNA reads as TGTGCCAGTACCGCAAGGTGGGGACAGAGAGAGAACACTGAAGCTTTCTTT.

The genes are TRBV6-6 and TRBJ2-2; no reliable D call. There are 14 residues in the CDR3. The V gene lost 7 bases and the J gene lost 1 base, with 10 bases spanning the gap. Per the germline V gene, CDR1 is MNHNY and CDR2 is SVGAGI (reference sequence). CDR3 loop: CASNKSGNTGELFF. DNA of the CDR3: TGTGCCAGCAATAAGTCAGGGAACACCGGGGAGCTGTTTTTT.

In regard to this clone: One end of the junction fails to match germline, which may point to a read error. The sample has other DNA sequences that encode this CDR3 too. CDR3 residues: CASSKRGGENIQYF. CDR3 bases: TGTGCCAGTAGTAAGCGGGGAGGAGAAAACATTCAGTACTTT. The genes are TRBV19 and TRBJ2-4; 7 positions agree with TRBD2. This CDR3 has 14 residues. Germline-derived CDR1 and CDR2 are LNHDA and SQIVND (reference sequence). Complete variable domain (other parts from reference TRBV19 and TRBJ2-4): DGGITQSPKYLFRKEGQNVTLSCEQNLNHDAMYWYRQDPGQGLRLIYYSQIVNDFQKGDIAEGYSVSREKKESFPLTVTSAQKNPTAFYLCASSKRGGENIQYFGAGTRLSVL.

This clone occurred a few times. The genes are TRBV7-8 and TRBJ1-1, with D maybe TRBD1 (5 bases). This CDR3 has 13 residues. The V end was cut by 4 bases, the J end by 5 bases, with 11 bases between. Germline V gives CDR1 SGHVS, CDR2 FQNEAQ. CDR3 in DNA: TGTGCCAGCAGCTGGGGGGGGAGGACTGAAGCTTTCTTT. Its protein is CASSWGGRTEAFF.